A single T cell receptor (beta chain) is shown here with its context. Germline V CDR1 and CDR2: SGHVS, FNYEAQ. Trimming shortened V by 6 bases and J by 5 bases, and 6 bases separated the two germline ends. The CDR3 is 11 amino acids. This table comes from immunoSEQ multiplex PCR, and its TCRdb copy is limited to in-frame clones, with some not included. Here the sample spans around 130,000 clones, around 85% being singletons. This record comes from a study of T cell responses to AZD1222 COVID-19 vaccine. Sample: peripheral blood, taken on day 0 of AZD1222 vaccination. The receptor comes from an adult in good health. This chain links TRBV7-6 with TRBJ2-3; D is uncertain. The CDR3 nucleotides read TGTGCCAGCAGGGTGGGAGATACGCAGTATTTT. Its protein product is CASRVGDTQYF. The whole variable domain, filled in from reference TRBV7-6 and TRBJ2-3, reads GAGVSQSPRYKVTKRGQDVALRCDPISGHVSLYWYRQALGQGPEFLTYFNYEAQQDKSGLPNDRFSAERPEGSISTLTIQRTEQRDSAMYRCASRVGDTQYFGPGTRLTVL.